These 32 T cell receptor beta chains share one sample of origin, sequenced in a study of blood T cell repertoires in COVID-19. Clones were sequenced by immunoSEQ multiplex PCR, and TCRdb holds only the in-frame ones, with some missing. Of about 15,000 clones in the sample, 65% to 85% were seen once. The specimen sequenced was peripheral blood. Receptors originate from a human donor in a cohort sampled during active COVID-19.

The chain is built from TRBV3-1 (or the pseudogene TRBV3-2) and TRBJ2-1; TRBD2 matches 9 bases. Trimming took 1 base from V and 7 from J; bases not matched to a gene: 8. The CDR3 is made up of 16 amino acids. Germline-derived CDR1 and CDR2 are LGHDT and YNNKEL (reference sequence). The CDR3 here is CASSQGVGLAMNEQFF. The CDR3 DNA is TGTGCCAGCAGCCAAGGGGTAGGACTAGCGATGAATGAGCAGTTCTTC.

The J gene is TRBJ2-7, the V gene TRBV28; possible D gene TRBD1, 6 bases. Per germline, CDR1 MDHEN and CDR2 SYDVKM. With 1 base removed from V and 3 bases from J, the gap between germline ends came to 16 bases. This CDR3 has 16 residues. The CDR3 nucleotides read TGTGCCAGCAGTTTATCCCGAACAGGGTTAGGCTACGAGCAGTACTTC. It translates to CASSLSRTGLGYEQYF.

The rearrangement joins TRBV19 to TRBJ2-1; 7 bases fit TRBD1. The CDR3 contains 13 residues. V dropped 5 bases and J dropped 12; count of bases not matched to a gene: 10. Per germline, CDR1 LNHDA and CDR2 SQIVND (reference sequence). The CDR3 spells CASSPDRARWQFF. DNA for the CDR3: TGTGCCAGTAGTCCCGACAGGGCCCGGTGGCAGTTCTTC. The full variable domain, its missing parts supplied by reference TRBV19 and TRBJ2-1, is DGGITQSPKYLFRKEGQNVTLSCEQNLNHDAMYWYRQDPGQGLRLIYYSQIVNDFQKGDIAEGYSVSREKKESFPLTVTSAQKNPTAFYLCASSPDRARWQFFGPGTRLTVL.

The rearrangement links TRBV12-3 or TRBV12-4 to TRBJ2-3; 10 bases are shared with TRBD2. V shed 6 bases, J shed 13 bases, and the junction held 7 bases outside the gene matches. The CDR3 sequence is 12 residues long. The CDR3 spells CASSLLAGAEYF. CDR3 sequence (DNA): TGTGCCAGCAGCCTCCTAGCGGGGGCTGAGTATTTT.

The genes are TRBV27 and TRBJ2-2, with 9 bases lining up with TRBD2. J lost 5 bases, V lost 2 bases, and 9 bases had no gene match. This CDR3 region has 17 residues. Germline CDR1 reads MNHEY; CDR2 reads SMNVEV (reference sequence). For the CDR3, the DNA is TGTGCCAGCAGTTTAGAAGGCGGGAGGGTCATGACCGGGGAGCTGTTTTTT. As protein: CASSLEGGRVMTGELFF.

This clone was picked up a small number of times. V gene TRBV18 combines with J gene TRBJ2-4; 8 nucleotides line up with TRBD1. V shed 2 bases, J shed 2 bases, and the junction held 5 bases outside the gene matches. CDR3 length: 16 residues. Germline V gives CDR1 KGHSH, CDR2 LQKENI. CDR3 sequence: CASSPGQGESKNIQYF. The CDR3 DNA sequence: TGTGCCAGCTCACCAGGACAGGGCGAATCCAAAAACATTCAGTACTTC. Full variable domain (outside the CDR3, taken from reference TRBV18 and TRBJ2-4): NAGVMQNPRHLVRRRGQEARLRCSPMKGHSHVYWYRQLPEEGLKFMVYLQKENIIDESGMPKERFSAEFPKEGPSILRIQQVVRGDSAAYFCASSPGQGESKNIQYFGAGTRLSVL.

This clone was detected a few times. This chain joins TRBV3-1 (or the pseudogene TRBV3-2) and TRBJ1-2; no firm D call. Germline CDR1 and CDR2: LGHDT and YNNKEL (reference sequence). V dropped 2 bases and J dropped 6 bases, with 7 bases sitting between them. The CDR3 is made up of 12 amino acids. CDR3 DNA: TGTGCCAGCAGCCAATTCCGGGATGGCTACACCTTC. Protein: CASSQFRDGYTF.

This clone was seen a handful of times. This chain uses TRBV11-2 with TRBJ1-5; maybe TRBD1 (5 bases). Germline CDR1 and CDR2: SGHAT and FQNNGV. The CDR3 is 15 residues long. The V and J ends lost 0 bases and 7 bases respectively, with 13 bases between them. CDR3 in DNA: TGTGCCAGCAGCTTAGAGTCGAGGGGAGGGCAGCCCCAGCATTTT. Translated: CASSLESRGGQPQHF.

This clone came up a few times. The rearrangement joins TRBV3-1 (or the pseudogene TRBV3-2) to TRBJ1-6; D is uncertain. Per the germline V gene, CDR1 is LGHDT and CDR2 is YNNKEL (reference sequence). This CDR3 contains 11 residues. The germline V and J ends were trimmed by 5 bases and 12 bases, with 8 bases remaining between them. The DNA of the CDR3 is TGTGCCAGCAGCAGAGGCCAACCCCTCCACTTT. Its translation: CASSRGQPLHF.

This chain uses TRBV7-9 with TRBJ2-1; D not certain. This CDR3 has 12 amino acids. Germline V gene data show CDR1 as SEHNR and CDR2 as FQNEAQ (reference sequence). Trimming removed 6 bases at V and 8 bases at J, with 11 bases between. For the CDR3, the DNA is TGTGCCAGCAGTCTCAGAAGCGATGAGCAGTTCTTC. Protein: CASSLRSDEQFF.

The chain couples TRBV19 to TRBJ2-1, with a tentative D call TRBD2 (5 bases). The CDR3 totals 15 residues. The germline V gene encodes CDR1 LNHDA and CDR2 SQIVND (reference sequence). The V gene lost 1 base and the J gene lost 7 bases, with 14 bases spanning the gap. The CDR3 DNA is TGTGCCAGTAGTATAGGGGTCATATCGGGAAATGAGCAGTTCTTC. This encodes CASSIGVISGNEQFF.

The J gene is TRBJ2-3, the V gene TRBV27, with 12 bases lining up with TRBD2. V shed 4 bases, J shed 6 bases, and the junction held 2 bases outside the gene matches. CDR1 and CDR2 (germline): MNHEY, SMNVEV (reference sequence). The CDR3 extends over 14 amino acids. CDR3 loop: CASSSTSGGDTQYF. The CDR3 coding sequence is TGTGCCAGCAGTTCGACTAGCGGGGGTGATACGCAGTATTTT.

The chain has TRBV28 and TRBJ1-5; possible D gene TRBD1, 5 bases. Trimming stripped 3 bases from V and 6 bases from J, with 18 bases between. The CDR3 runs to 16 residues. CDR1 is MDHEN, CDR2 SYDVKM, per germline. The CDR3 DNA sequence: TGTGCCAGCAGTTTCGGAGGGGCCGAAGGAGTTCAGCCCCAGCATTTT. Residues: CASSFGGAEGVQPQHF.

The chain's CDR3 is CAISLGQENSPLHF. Written as DNA, the CDR3 is TGTGCCATCAGCTTGGGACAGGAAAATTCACCCCTCCACTTT. V is TRBV10-3 and J is TRBJ1-6; 8 bases fit TRBD1. With 6 bases clipped from V and 7 bases from J, the junction kept 5 bases outside the gene matches. Per the germline V gene, CDR1 is ENHRY and CDR2 is SYGVKD. CDR3 length: 14 residues.

This chain links TRBV4-2 with TRBJ2-1; 8 bases line up with TRBD2. The ends lost 1 base at V and 7 bases at J; junction bases unmatched: 9. Germline V gene sequence: CDR1 LGHNA, CDR2 YNFKEQ. The CDR3 is 16 residues long. The CDR3 sequence: CASSQVSKAGVNEQFF. CDR3 nucleotides: TGTGCCAGCAGCCAAGTGAGTAAAGCGGGAGTAAATGAGCAGTTCTTC.

This clone came up once. V gene TRBV6-5 combines with J gene TRBJ1-4, with 7 nucleotides matching TRBD1. The CDR3 has 12 amino acids. V dropped 8 bases and J dropped 8; count of bases not matched to a gene: 5. Germline assignment: CDR1 MNHEY and CDR2 SVGAGI. CDR3 amino acids: CASQGVEEKLFF. CDR3 sequence (DNA): TGTGCCAGCCAGGGGGTCGAAGAAAAACTGTTTTTT.

This clone was recorded once. The chain carries TRBV4-3 and TRBJ1-2, with D possibly TRBD1 on 6 matching bases. The V end lost 0 bases, the J end lost 4 bases, and 12 bases lay between the germline ends. This CDR3 contains 15 residues. Germline V lookup: CDR1 LGHNA, CDR2 YSLEER. CDR3 in amino acids: CASSQDARGGYGYTF. The CDR3 DNA reads as TGCGCCAGCAGCCAAGACGCCAGGGGCGGCTATGGCTACACCTTC.

The chain recombines TRBV6-2 or TRBV6-3 with TRBJ2-1; D might be TRBD2 (6 bases). The germline CDR1 and CDR2 sequences are MNHEY and SVGEGT. V lost 0 bases and J lost 0, with 15 bases in between. The length of the CDR3 is 18 residues. Here the CDR3 reads CASSYSDVRGISYNEQFF. The DNA of the CDR3 is TGTGCCAGCAGTTACTCAGACGTCCGGGGGATCTCCTACAATGAGCAGTTCTTC.

This clone occurred a few times. This rearrangement joins TRBV7-8 to TRBJ2-7; D is unresolved. This CDR3 is 13 amino acids long. V was pared by 0 bases and J by 2 bases, with 5 bases between. Looked up from germline, CDR1 is SGHVS and CDR2 is FQNEAQ. This CDR3 is CASSLASAYEQYF. The DNA of the CDR3 is TGTGCCAGCAGCTTAGCTTCGGCCTACGAGCAGTACTTC.

The CDR3 region is CSVGEAARSGELFF. The CDR3, as DNA: TGCAGCGTTGGCGAGGCGGCCCGTTCAGGGGAGCTGTTTTTT. This chain uses TRBV29-1 with TRBJ2-2, with no clear D. CDR3 length: 14 residues. V dropped 4 bases and J dropped 8 bases, with 17 bases sitting between them. Germline CDR1 SQVTM, CDR2 ANQGSEA.

J is TRBJ2-7 and V is TRBV11-2, with no clear D. V was clipped by 1 base and J by 0 bases, with 7 bases between them. The CDR3 is 14 residues long. Germline V gene lookup returns CDR1 SGHAT and CDR2 FQNNGV. The CDR3 sequence: CASSLGSSSYEQYF. CDR3 bases: TGTGCCAGCAGCTTAGGTTCCAGCTCCTACGAGCAGTACTTC.

In its sample, this clone was seen once. This chain connects TRBV7-8 to TRBJ2-3; TRBD1 is a possible D gene (6 bases). Germline values: CDR1 SGHVS, CDR2 FQNEAQ. This CDR3 has 15 residues. Trimming removed 1 base from V and 3 bases from J, with 11 bases in between. As DNA, the CDR3 is TGTGCCAGCAGCTTAGTCTGGGGGCCTACAGATACGCAGTATTTT. Protein sequence: CASSLVWGPTDTQYF.

Relative to its sample, this clone is medium-sized. The rearrangement uses TRBV5-8 and TRBJ2-1; 13 bases are shared with TRBD2. The CDR3 totals 15 residues. Trimming removed 4 bases from V and 6 bases from J; junction bases left unmatched: 4. The germline V gene encodes CDR1 SGHTS and CDR2 YDEGEE. The DNA of the CDR3 is TGTGCCAGCAGCGCAGGGACTAGCGGGGCCAATGAGCAGTTCTTC. The encoded protein is CASSAGTSGANEQFF.

This clone appeared once. The same CDR3 also results from other DNA sequences found in this sample. This chain connects TRBV7-9 to TRBJ2-7, with a weak D call TRBD1 (6 bases). Germline CDR1 reads SEHNR; CDR2 reads FQNEAQ (reference sequence). The CDR3 extends over 12 amino acids. V was clipped by 6 bases and J by 4 bases, with 10 bases between them. DNA for the CDR3: TGTGCCAGCAGACCGGACAGTTACGAGCAGTACTTC. Its translation: CASRPDSYEQYF.

As DNA, the CDR3 is TGTGCCAGCAGCCCCCAAGACAGGGACTCCTACGAGCAGTACTTC. Amino acid sequence: CASSPQDRDSYEQYF. The chain couples TRBV3-1 (or the pseudogene TRBV3-2) to TRBJ2-7; 7 nucleotides align to TRBD1. The CDR3 consists of 15 residues. Germline V lookup: CDR1 LGHDT, CDR2 YNNKEL (reference sequence). The trim removed 4 bases at V and 0 bases at J, leaving 6 bases unmatched.

The chain carries TRBV2 and TRBJ1-2, with a possible D match to TRBD1 (5 bases). Trimming took 1 base from V and 0 from J, leaving 9 bases between them. In germline, CDR1 is SNHLY, CDR2 FYNNEI. The CDR3 has 15 amino acids. CDR3 sequence reads: CASSEGGTANYGYTF. In DNA form, the CDR3 reads TGTGCCAGCAGTGAAGGGGGCACAGCTAACTATGGCTACACCTTC.

For the CDR3, the DNA is TGTGCCAGCTCAGAGGGACAAGATAATTCACCCCTCCACTTT. Its translation is CASSEGQDNSPLHF. The chain couples TRBV18 to TRBJ1-6; perhaps TRBD1 as D (6 bases). The CDR3 has 14 residues. CDR1 is KGHSH and CDR2 is LQKENI in the germline V gene. Trimming took 5 bases from V and 5 from J, leaving 10 bases between them.

The V gene is TRBV11-3, the J gene TRBJ2-1, with D possibly TRBD1 on 5 matching bases. The CDR3 loop spans 12 amino acids. From germline, CDR1 is SGHNT and CDR2 YENEEA. V was clipped by 4 bases and J by 8 bases, with 9 bases between them. Here the CDR3 DNA reads TGTGCCAGCAGCTCCAGGGTCGATGAGCAGTTCTTC. Amino acids: CASSSRVDEQFF.

The chain is built from TRBV6-5 and TRBJ2-7; D is possibly TRBD1 (5 bases). The length of the CDR3 is 14 residues. V lost 8 bases to trimming and J lost 1 base, with 15 bases between them. Germline CDR1 MNHEY, CDR2 SVGAGI. The CDR3 DNA is TGTGCCAGCGTAGACAGTGCCCAGTCCTACGAGCAGTACTTC. Its protein product is CASVDSAQSYEQYF.

The gene calls are TRBV9 and TRBJ2-7; tentatively, D is TRBD1 (5 bases). This CDR3 has 14 amino acids. The germline V gene has CDR1 SGDLS and CDR2 YYNGEE. V was cut by 2 bases and J by 5 bases, with 14 bases left in between. The CDR3 coding sequence is TGTGCCAGCAGCGTGGGCAGGGTCTACGACGAGCAGTACTTC. Encoded protein: CASSVGRVYDEQYF.

V gene TRBV20-1 combines with J gene TRBJ2-7; no reliable D call. Germline CDR1 and CDR2: DFQATT and SNEGSKA (reference sequence). There are 13 residues in the CDR3. V lost 3 bases, J lost 3 bases, and 12 bases lay in between. CDR3 nucleotides: TGCAGTGCTAGTCCCGGTCCTGGCTACGAGCAGTACTTC. This gives the protein CSASPGPGYEQYF.

This clone was seen a single time. The V call is TRBV5-5, the J call TRBJ1-6; no clear D gene. V lost 5 bases and J lost 15, with 18 bases in between. Germline CDR1 reads SGHKS; CDR2 reads YYEKEE (reference sequence). This CDR3 comprises 13 residues. CDR3: CASSSPGLALLHF. CDR3 DNA sequence: TGTGCCAGCAGTTCCCCGGGTTTGGCCCTCCTCCACTTT. The full variable domain, completed using reference TRBV5-5 and TRBJ1-6, is DAGVTQSPTHLIKTRGQQVTLRCSPISGHKSVSWYQQVLGQGPQFIFQYYEKEERGRGNFPDRFSARQFPNYSSELNVNALLLGDSALYLCASSSPGLALLHFGNGTRLTVT.